The 21 T cell receptor beta chains reported below all come from one sample, sequenced in a study of T cells of healthy individuals (dated by TCRdb to 2017 to 2018). Receptor libraries were prepared by 5' RACE. This sample was sequenced with an Illumina MiSeq. The public reads were reanalyzed by TCRdb: fastp trimming at Q25, MiXCR alignment, in-frame beta chains only. Here each entry gathers all rows of one CDR3 protein and keeps the most common genes and DNA. A total of under 70,000 distinct CDR3 sequences appear in this sample, 14% to 15% of them only once. The top ten constitute about 16% of the sample. The receptor set was obtained from a human donor in good health.

In the case of this clonotype: Being one base from a much bigger clone, this may be a read error. The gene calls are TRBV4-3 and TRBJ1-2; maybe TRBD1 (5 bases). Germline CDR1 LGHNA, CDR2 YSLEER. There are 12 residues in the CDR3. The CDR3 DNA sequence: TGCGCCAGCAGCCAATCCAATAGGGGCTACAACTTC. Amino acids: CASSQSNRGYNF.

Many counts were recorded for this clonotype. V and J are TRBV20-1 and TRBJ1-1; TRBD1 matches 8 bases. V lost 6 bases and J lost 3; bases outside the gene matches: 6. Germline CDR1 reads DFQATT; CDR2 reads SNEGSKA (reference sequence). The CDR3 covers 13 residues. The DNA for the CDR3 is TGCAGTGCCCCCGAGACAGGGGACACTGAAGCTTTCTTT. It translates to CSAPETGDTEAFF.

The V and J genes are TRBV9 and TRBJ2-7; the match to TRBD1 covers 9 bases. The CDR3 has 14 amino acids. Unmatched junction bases numbered 7, after V lost 4 bases and J lost 5 bases. Germline loops: CDR1 SGDLS, CDR2 YYNGEE. The CDR3 sequence is CASSLRTGVDEQYF. The CDR3, as DNA: TGTGCCAGCAGCTTACGGACAGGGGTTGACGAGCAGTACTTC.

This clonotype has only a few counts. The genes are TRBV30 and TRBJ1-3; D remains ambiguous. CDR1 is GTSNPN and CDR2 is SVGIG in the germline V gene (reference sequence). The CDR3 loop spans 14 amino acids. Trimming stripped 0 bases from V and 4 bases from J, with 10 bases between. CDR3 region: CAWSVFKVGNTIYF. CDR3 DNA: TGTGCCTGGAGTGTATTTAAGGTGGGAAACACCATATATTTT. Drawing the rest from reference TRBV30 and TRBJ1-3, the complete variable domain is SQTIHQWPATLVQPVGSPLSLECTVEGTSNPNLYWYRQAAGRGLQLLFYSVGIGQISSEVPQNLSASRPQDRQFILSSKKLLLSDSGFYLCAWSVFKVGNTIYFGEGSWLTVV.

This chain connects TRBV7-2 to TRBJ2-1; TRBD1 matches 7 bases. Unmatched junction bases numbered 15, after V lost 5 bases and J lost 2 bases. The CDR3 loop spans 18 amino acids. Germline V gene lookup returns CDR1 SGHTA and CDR2 FQGNSA. CDR3 sequence: CASSLTGPGVVPYNEQFF. CDR3 nucleotides: TGTGCCAGCAGCCTGACAGGGCCCGGGGTGGTGCCCTACAATGAGCAGTTCTTC.

This clonotype was detected a few times. The V and J genes are TRBV21-1 and TRBJ1-6; the table names TRBD1, a call not compared with the DNA. TRBV21-1 represents a pseudogene. CDR3 size: 15 residues. CDR3 sequence reads: CASSLRRDSNSPLHF. As DNA, the CDR3 is TGTGCCAGCAGCCTACGGAGGGACAGTAATTCACCCCTCCACTTT.

In this sample, this clonotype turned up many times. V is TRBV19 and J is TRBJ2-3, with 7 bases identical to TRBD1. The junction had 8 bases not matched to a gene; V was cut back by 5 bases and J by 6 bases. Germline CDR1 reads LNHDA; CDR2 reads SQIVND (reference sequence). This CDR3 is 14 amino acids long. CDR3 DNA sequence: TGTGCCAGTAGTCCGACGGGACAGCTGGATACGCAGTATTTT. Translated, it gives CASSPTGQLDTQYF.

This clonotype was seen many times. The chain is built from TRBV29-1 and TRBJ2-2, with 14 bases aligning to TRBD2. The V gene's germline CDR1 is SQVTM and CDR2 ANQGSEA. After removal of 2 bases from V and 0 bases from J, the junction contained 2 bases not matched to a gene. The length of the CDR3 is 17 residues. CDR3: CSVEKGLAGANTGELFF. CDR3 DNA: TGCAGCGTTGAAAAGGGACTAGCGGGGGCGAACACCGGGGAGCTGTTTTTT.

For this clonotype: A read error may be the cause here, since a much bigger clone is one base away. The J gene is TRBJ1-1, the V gene TRBV6-5, with D maybe TRBD1 (5 bases). The CDR3 extends over 12 amino acids. Per germline, CDR1 MNHEY and CDR2 SVGAGI. CDR3 protein: CASSYGGTETFF. The CDR3 coding sequence is TGTGCCAGCAGTTACGGGGGGACTGAAACTTTCTTT.

This clonotype was picked up a small number of times. The V gene is TRBV5-4, the J gene TRBJ2-3; maybe TRBD1 (5 bases). The germline CDR1 and CDR2 sequences are SGHNT and YYREEE (reference sequence). The ends were cut back, 7 bases at V and 5 bases at J, with 14 bases in the middle. The CDR3 has 13 residues. The CDR3, as DNA: TGTGCCAGCGGTTTCCAAGGGGAAGATACGCAGTATTTT. It codes for CASGFQGEDTQYF.

This rearrangement joins TRBV29-1 to TRBJ2-7; TRBD2 agrees at 7 bases. The V and J ends lost 2 bases and 3 bases, in that order; junction bases with no gene match: 7. CDR3 length: 14 amino acids. The germline V gene has CDR1 SQVTM and CDR2 ANQGSEA. The CDR3 sequence: CSVESGEGFYEQYF. The CDR3 coding sequence is TGCAGCGTTGAATCCGGGGAGGGCTTCTACGAGCAGTACTTC.

The chain couples TRBV2 to TRBJ1-3; maybe TRBD1 (6 bases). V shed 7 bases and J shed 4 bases, with 14 bases lying between them. Looked up from germline, CDR1 is SNHLY and CDR2 is FYNNEI. The CDR3 consists of 14 residues. The CDR3 sequence: CASTPTGNGNTIYF. The CDR3 coding sequence is TGTGCCAGCACCCCAACAGGGAACGGAAACACCATATATTTT.

The chain employs TRBV6-2 or TRBV6-3 and TRBJ1-2; weak D call: TRBD1 (5 bases). The CDR3 runs 15 residues. The ends were cut back, 6 bases at V and 0 bases at J, with 14 bases in the middle. Germline V gene lookup returns CDR1 MNHEY and CDR2 SVGEGT. CDR3 nucleotides: TGTGCCAGCAGGCACCTTACAGGTTCTAACTATGGCTACACCTTC. Amino acid sequence: CASRHLTGSNYGYTF.

This clonotype was seen only a few times. V usage is TRBV18 and J usage is TRBJ2-6; a weak D match, TRBD1 (5 bases). Trimming removed 1 base at V and 0 bases at J, with 7 bases between. Germline values: CDR1 KGHSH, CDR2 LQKENI. There are 16 residues in the CDR3. In DNA, the CDR3 is TGTGCCAGCTCACCACGGGGCAGCTCTGGGGCCAACGTCCTGACTTTC. This translates into CASSPRGSSGANVLTF.

There are a few counts of this clonotype. The J gene is TRBJ2-7, the V gene TRBV20-1; D might be TRBD1 (6 bases). CDR1 and CDR2 from the germline V gene are DFQATT and SNEGSKA (reference sequence). Trimming shortened V by 0 bases and J by 3 bases, and 9 bases separated the two germline ends. The CDR3 contains 13 residues. The CDR3 DNA follows: TGCAGTGCTAGAGATCTCAGGGGCTACGAGCAGTACTTC. The encoded protein is CSARDLRGYEQYF.

This sequence joins TRBV11-2 and TRBJ1-6; possibly TRBD1 for D (6 bases). V gave up 3 bases and J gave up 7 bases, with 19 bases separating them. The CDR3 has 17 residues. Germline V gene sequence: CDR1 SGHAT, CDR2 FQNNGV. CDR3 sequence reads: CASSLWYSGEGNSPLHF. CDR3 coding DNA: TGTGCCAGCAGCTTGTGGTATTCAGGGGAGGGGAATTCACCCCTCCACTTT.

A few counts support this clonotype. The V and J genes are TRBV9 and TRBJ2-7, with D possibly matching TRBD2 (5 bases). V shed 0 bases and J shed 1 base, with 8 bases lying between them. In germline, CDR1 is SGDLS, CDR2 YYNGEE. This CDR3 is built from 14 residues. This CDR3 reads CASSVAGRSYEQYF. In DNA form, the CDR3 reads TGTGCCAGCAGCGTAGCGGGAAGATCCTACGAGCAGTACTTC.

This clonotype was observed at least ten times. The V call is TRBV29-1, the J call TRBJ2-7, with 14 bases lining up with TRBD2. Germline V gene data show CDR1 as SQVTM and CDR2 as ANQGSEA. The V segment lost 4 bases and the J segment 4 bases; nucleotides outside the gene matches: 3. This CDR3 has 14 amino acids. In DNA form, the CDR3 reads TGCAGCGTTGCGGGACTAGCGGGAGAATACGAGCAGTACTTC. This encodes CSVAGLAGEYEQYF.

Ten or more counts support this clonotype. This chain joins TRBV20-1 and TRBJ2-1; D might be TRBD1 or TRBD2, each matching 5 bases. The V end lost 0 bases, the J end lost 9 bases, and 15 bases lay between the germline ends. The CDR3 is 14 amino acids. Per the germline V gene, CDR1 is DFQATT and CDR2 is SNEGSKA (reference sequence). CDR3: CSARDGAGRVEQFF. The DNA of the CDR3 is TGCAGTGCTAGAGATGGGGCAGGGCGGGTTGAGCAGTTCTTC.

A remark on this clonotype: The junction does not match germline at one end; this may be a read error. The chain is built from TRBV7-3 and TRBJ1-6, with D uncertain. Germline V gene sequence: CDR1 SGHTA, CDR2 FQGTGA. The CDR3 is 14 residues long. The CDR3 here is CVSSAGQVNSPLHF. CDR3 DNA: TGTGTCAGCAGCGCCGGTCAGGTTAATTCACCCCTCCACTTT.

The table lists this clonotype with a few counts. Written as DNA, the CDR3 is TGCAGCGTTGGTGGCGGGAGCTACAATGAGCAGTTCTTC. Its protein product is CSVGGGSYNEQFF. The chain has TRBV29-1 and TRBJ2-1; TRBD2 agrees at 7 bases. The CDR3 is made up of 13 amino acids. V lost 4 bases, J lost 3 bases, and 3 bases stayed unmatched. Germline CDR1 reads SQVTM; CDR2 reads ANQGSEA.